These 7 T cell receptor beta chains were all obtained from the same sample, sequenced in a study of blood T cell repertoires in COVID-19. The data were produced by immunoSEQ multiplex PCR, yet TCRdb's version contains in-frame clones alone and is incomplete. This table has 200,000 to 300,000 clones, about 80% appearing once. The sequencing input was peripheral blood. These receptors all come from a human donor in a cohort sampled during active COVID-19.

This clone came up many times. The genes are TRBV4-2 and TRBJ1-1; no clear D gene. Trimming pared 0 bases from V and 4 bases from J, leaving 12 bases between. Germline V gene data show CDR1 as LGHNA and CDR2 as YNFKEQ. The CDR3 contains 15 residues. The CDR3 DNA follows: TGTGCCAGCAGCCAAGAAATGGGAGGAACCACTGAAGCTTTCTTT. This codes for CASSQEMGGTTEAFF.

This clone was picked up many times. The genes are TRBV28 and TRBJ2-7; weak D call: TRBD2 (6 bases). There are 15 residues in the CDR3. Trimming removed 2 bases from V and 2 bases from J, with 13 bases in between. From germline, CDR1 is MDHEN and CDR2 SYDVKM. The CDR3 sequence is CASSLAGAGTYEQYF. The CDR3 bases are TGTGCCAGCAGTTTAGCAGGCGCGGGGACCTACGAGCAGTACTTC.

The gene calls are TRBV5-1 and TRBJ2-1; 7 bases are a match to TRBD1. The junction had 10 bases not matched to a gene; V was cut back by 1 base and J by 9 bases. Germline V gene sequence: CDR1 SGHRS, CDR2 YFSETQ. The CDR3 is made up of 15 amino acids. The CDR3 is CASSLTTVGGTEQFF. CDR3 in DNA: TGCGCCAGCAGCTTGACCACCGTAGGGGGCACTGAGCAGTTCTTC.

The CDR3 bases are TGTGCCAGTAGTCCTGGACAGGGACGTGGTGAAAAACTGTTTTTT. Translated: CASSPGQGRGEKLFF. The rearrangement joins TRBV19 to TRBJ1-4, with 8 bases lining up with TRBD1. Germline-derived CDR1 and CDR2 are LNHDA and SQIVND (reference sequence). The CDR3 has 15 residues. Trimming at V came to 5 bases and at J to 7 bases, leaving 9 bases not matched to a gene. Based on the CDR3 plus reference TRBV19 and TRBJ1-4, the full variable domain is DGGITQSPKYLFRKEGQNVTLSCEQNLNHDAMYWYRQDPGQGLRLIYYSQIVNDFQKGDIAEGYSVSREKKESFPLTVTSAQKNPTAFYLCASSPGQGRGEKLFFGSGTQLSVL.

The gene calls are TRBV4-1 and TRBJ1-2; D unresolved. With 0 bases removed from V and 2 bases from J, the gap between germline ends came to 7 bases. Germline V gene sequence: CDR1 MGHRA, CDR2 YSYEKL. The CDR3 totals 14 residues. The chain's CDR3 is CASSQDLSNYGYTF. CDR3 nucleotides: TGCGCCAGCAGCCAAGATTTGTCGAACTATGGCTACACCTTC.

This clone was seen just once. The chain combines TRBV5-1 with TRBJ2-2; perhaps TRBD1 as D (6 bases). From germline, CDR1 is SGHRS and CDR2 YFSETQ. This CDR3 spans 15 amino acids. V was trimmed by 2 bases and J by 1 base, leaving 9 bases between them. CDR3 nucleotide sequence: TGCGCCAGCAGCTTAGGGACACTGAACACCGGGGAGCTGTTTTTT. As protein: CASSLGTLNTGELFF.

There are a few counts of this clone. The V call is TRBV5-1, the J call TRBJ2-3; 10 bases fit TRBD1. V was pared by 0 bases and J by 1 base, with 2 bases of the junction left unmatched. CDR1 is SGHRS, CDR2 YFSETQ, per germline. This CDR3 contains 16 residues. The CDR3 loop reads CASSLDGTGGTDTQYF. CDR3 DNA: TGCGCCAGCAGCTTGGATGGGACAGGGGGCACAGATACGCAGTATTTT.